The source of this T cell receptor (beta chain) is a study of T cells in Graves' hyperthyroidism and ophthalmopathy. Study at large: Peripheral blood was secured at the point of initial diagnosis, before any treatment. Points from the study as a whole: Expanded thyroid clonotypes (above 0.001) were mostly also found in blood.

What was amplified from RNA transcripts were TCR beta CDR3 regions. The HTBI primer set drove a first-round RT-PCR of the TCR CDR3. MiXCR, run by TCRdb on the multiplex PCR reads, gives a single entry per CDR3 protein. Altogether some 460,000 distinct CDR3 sequences are present, around 16% being singletons, with the ten largest covering 11% to 15%. This clonotype was seen at least ten times. Antigen specificity is unknown. CDR3 length: 16 amino acids. Germline trimming cut 5 bases from V and 6 bases from J; bases unmatched to any gene: 12. CDR1 and CDR2 (germline): SGHNT, YENEEA. Patients with uncontrolled infections, other autoimmune diseases, pregnancy or lactation were excluded. PBMCs were collected from a roughly 9.7 ml volume of fresh peripheral blood.

Sequenced: blood. The receptor was derived from a woman aged 18 to 35 with Graves' hyperthyroidism. V and J are TRBV11-3 and TRBJ2-1, with 8 bases lining up with TRBD2. The DNA of the CDR3 is TGTGCCAGCAGCCCCGTCGCGGGACTAGTTGGCAATGAGCAGTTCTTC. Residues: CASSPVAGLVGNEQFF.